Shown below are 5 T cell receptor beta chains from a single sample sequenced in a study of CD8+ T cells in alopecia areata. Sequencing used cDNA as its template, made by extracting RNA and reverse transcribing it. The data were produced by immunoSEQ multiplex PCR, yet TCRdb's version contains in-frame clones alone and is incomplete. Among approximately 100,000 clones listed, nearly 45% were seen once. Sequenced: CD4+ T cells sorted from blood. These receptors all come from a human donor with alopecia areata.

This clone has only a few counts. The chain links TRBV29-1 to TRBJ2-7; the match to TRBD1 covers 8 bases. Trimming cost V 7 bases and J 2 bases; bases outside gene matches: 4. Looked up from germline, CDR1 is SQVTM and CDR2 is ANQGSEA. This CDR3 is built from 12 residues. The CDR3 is CSATGAAYEQYF. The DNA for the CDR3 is TGCAGCGCGACAGGGGCGGCCTACGAGCAGTACTTC.

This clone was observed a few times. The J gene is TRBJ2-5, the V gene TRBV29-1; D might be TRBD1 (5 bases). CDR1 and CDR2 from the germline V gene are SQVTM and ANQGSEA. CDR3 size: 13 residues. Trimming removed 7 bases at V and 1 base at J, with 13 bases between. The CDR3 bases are TGCAGCGCGCGACGGACAATCCAAGAGACCCAGTACTTC. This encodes CSARRTIQETQYF.

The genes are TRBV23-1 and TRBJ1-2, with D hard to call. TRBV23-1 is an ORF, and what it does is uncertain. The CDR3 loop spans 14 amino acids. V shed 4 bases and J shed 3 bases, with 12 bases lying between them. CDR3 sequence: CASSLGDRDYGYTF. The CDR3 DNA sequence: TGCGCCAGCAGTCTGGGTGACCGTGACTATGGCTACACCTTC.

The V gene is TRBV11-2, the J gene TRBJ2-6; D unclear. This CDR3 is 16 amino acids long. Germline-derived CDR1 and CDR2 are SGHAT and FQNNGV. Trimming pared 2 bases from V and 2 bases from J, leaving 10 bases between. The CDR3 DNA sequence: TGTGCCAGCAGCTTATTTGGGCGGCCTGGGGCCAACGTCCTGACTTTC. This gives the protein CASSLFGRPGANVLTF.

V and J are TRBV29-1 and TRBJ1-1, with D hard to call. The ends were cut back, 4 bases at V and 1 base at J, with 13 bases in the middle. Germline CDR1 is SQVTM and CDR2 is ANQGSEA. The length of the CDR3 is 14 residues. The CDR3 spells CSVVGLRRNTEAFF. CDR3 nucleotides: TGCAGCGTTGTAGGATTGCGGCGGAACACTGAAGCTTTCTTT. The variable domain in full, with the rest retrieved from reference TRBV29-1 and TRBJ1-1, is SAVISQKPSRDICQRGTSLTIQCQVDSQVTMMFWYRQQPGQSLTLIATANQGSEATYESGFVIDKFPISRPNLTFSTLTVSNMSPEDSSIYLCSVVGLRRNTEAFFGQGTRLTVV.